These 24 T cell receptor beta chains came from one sample sequenced in a study of T-cell reconstitution after alpha-beta-depleted transplantation in children. Unique molecular identifiers were incorporated into the prepared TCRbeta library. TCRdb recomputed calls from the PCR reads with MiXCR, one row per CDR3 protein. The table includes around 490,000 distinct CDR3 sequences, 11% detected once. The material sequenced was PBMCs, mostly from graft donor cells, taken 180 days after TCRalphabeta/CD19-depleted stem cell transplant. The receptors derive from a female patient between 2 and 10 years old who had a stem cell transplant for aplastic anemia, so the T cells may come from the graft donor.

The chain combines TRBV4-3 with TRBJ2-4; D call uncertain. V lost 1 base and J lost 0, with 10 bases in between. The germline gives CDR1 LGHNA, CDR2 YSLEER. This CDR3 has 16 amino acids. CDR3 coding DNA: TGCGCCAGCAGCCAAGGGTCGAAAGGAGCCAAAAACATTCAGTACTTC. It encodes CASSQGSKGAKNIQYF.

This clonotype appeared a few times. The chain uses TRBV28 and TRBJ2-7; maybe TRBD1 (6 bases). V was pared by 8 bases and J by 3 bases, with 11 bases between. The CDR3 is 12 residues long. In germline, CDR1 is MDHEN, CDR2 SYDVKM. The CDR3 DNA reads TGTGCCAGCCAGGGGATCAGCTACGAGCAGTACTTC. This translates into CASQGISYEQYF.

This clonotype was observed a few times. The rearrangement joins TRBV12-5 to TRBJ2-1; D is ambiguous. V shed 0 bases and J shed 5 bases, with 8 bases lying between them. CDR3 length equals 14 residues. The germline gives CDR1 LGHNT, CDR2 FRNRAP. The CDR3 loop reads CASGLVPGNNEQFF. The CDR3 DNA follows: TGTGCTAGTGGTTTGGTACCTGGGAACAATGAGCAGTTCTTC.

As DNA, the CDR3 is TGTGCCAGCAGCGGCCAGGATGGGACTAGTCCCTACGAGCAGTACTTC. It specifies CASSGQDGTSPYEQYF. V and J are TRBV9 and TRBJ2-7; 8 bases match TRBD2. In germline, CDR1 is SGDLS, CDR2 YYNGEE. CDR3 length: 16 amino acids. The V and J ends lost 3 bases and 2 bases, in that order; junction bases with no gene match: 10.

This chain connects TRBV7-2 to TRBJ1-6, with D unclear. CDR3 length: 12 amino acids. From germline, CDR1 is SGHTA and CDR2 FQGNSA. Trimming removed 4 bases at V and 11 bases at J, with 9 bases between. The CDR3 loop reads CASSSQHAPLHF. For the CDR3, the DNA is TGTGCCAGCAGCTCACAGCACGCACCCCTCCACTTT.

This clonotype was seen ten or more times. The rearrangement joins TRBV7-8 to TRBJ2-7, with D perhaps matching TRBD1 (6 bases). Germline V gene sequence: CDR1 SGHVS, CDR2 FQNEAQ. Trimming took 2 bases from V and 1 from J, leaving 18 bases between them. The CDR3 is made up of 17 amino acids. CDR3 DNA: TGTGCCAGCAGCTTACCCGCACAGGGTTTACTATCCTACGAGCAGTACGTC. Translation gives CASSLPAQGLLSYEQYV.

This clonotype was seen a handful of times. The rearrangement links TRBV7-8 to TRBJ1-5; the match to TRBD1 covers 7 bases. Germline assignment: CDR1 SGHVS and CDR2 FQNEAQ. V was pared by 5 bases and J by 0 bases, with 10 bases of the junction left unmatched. The CDR3 has 17 residues. The CDR3 DNA reads TGTGCCAGCAGCGCTAGACAGGGATCGATTAGCAATCAGCCCCAGCATTTT. It yields the protein CASSARQGSISNQPQHF.

This clonotype turned up a few times. This chain joins TRBV12-3 or TRBV12-4 and TRBJ2-1; TRBD2 matches at 12 bases. CDR3 size: 18 residues. J lost 3 bases, V lost 3 bases, and 9 bases had no gene match. The CDR3 reads CASSLRTSGRLYYNEQFF. As DNA, the CDR3 is TGTGCCAGCAGTTTGAGAACTAGCGGGAGGCTCTACTACAATGAGCAGTTCTTC.

This clonotype was picked up many times. The rearrangement uses TRBV14 and TRBJ2-7; the D gene is possibly TRBD1 (5 bases). The germline V and J ends were trimmed by 2 bases and 3 bases, with 5 bases remaining between them. This CDR3 has 12 residues. From germline, CDR1 is SGHDN and CDR2 FVKESK. CDR3 protein: CASSQQGYEQYF. The CDR3 DNA follows: TGTGCCAGCAGCCAACAGGGCTACGAGCAGTACTTC. Together with reference TRBV14 and TRBJ2-7, the CDR3 gives the full variable domain: EAGVTQFPSHSVIEKGQTVTLRCDPISGHDNLYWYRRVMGKEIKFLLHFVKESKQDESGMPNNRFLAERTGGTYSTLKVQPAELEDSGVYFCASSQQGYEQYFGPGTRLTVT.

The genes are TRBV29-1 and TRBJ1-1; 9 nucleotides match TRBD1. Germline loops: CDR1 SQVTM, CDR2 ANQGSEA. Trimming removed 7 bases from V and 2 bases from J; junction bases left unmatched: 5. The CDR3 totals 13 residues. This CDR3 reads CSATTGGNTEAFF. CDR3 sequence (DNA): TGCAGCGCCACGACAGGGGGTAACACTGAAGCTTTCTTT.

This clonotype was observed a few times. The rearrangement joins TRBV15 to TRBJ2-7; D is unresolved. The CDR3 extends over 16 amino acids. Deletions cut 2 bases from V and 4 bases from J, with 18 bases between. The germline gives CDR1 LNHNV, CDR2 YYDKDF (reference sequence). CDR3 nucleotide sequence: TGTGCCACCAGCAGATGGACGTGGGCTACCATATACGAGCAGTACGTC. Amino acids: CATSRWTWATIYEQYV.

This clonotype was counted only a few times. The chain couples TRBV5-5 to TRBJ2-7, with TRBD2 matching over 8 bases. Germline CDR1 is SGHKS and CDR2 is YYEKEE (reference sequence). This CDR3 has 14 residues. The ends lost 2 bases at V and 4 bases at J; junction bases unmatched: 5. CDR3 in amino acids: CASSFGGRWYEQYV. In DNA form, the CDR3 reads TGTGCCAGCAGCTTCGGCGGGAGGTGGTACGAGCAGTACGTC.

This clonotype was counted only a few times. This sequence joins TRBV24-1 and TRBJ2-3; no firm D call. The CDR3 has 12 amino acids. Per germline, CDR1 KGHDR and CDR2 SFDVKD. Trimming removed 6 bases at V and 3 bases at J, with 6 bases between. The CDR3 coding sequence is TGTGCCACCAGTTACAATACAGATACGCAGTATTTT. Translation gives CATSYNTDTQYF.

This clonotype was observed at least ten times. This chain uses TRBV12-3 or TRBV12-4 with TRBJ2-5; D perhaps matches TRBD2 (5 bases). V lost 1 base to trimming and J lost 4 bases, with 19 bases between them. The length of the CDR3 is 17 residues. The CDR3 sequence is CASSLGGARRLAETQYF. In DNA, the CDR3 is TGTGCCAGCAGTTTAGGGGGAGCCCGCCGGCTAGCAGAGACCCAGTACTTC.

This clonotype was found a few times. The junction shows a germline mismatch at one end, possibly a read error. V usage is TRBV2 and J usage is TRBJ2-1; D ambiguous. The CDR3 consists of 13 residues. Germline lookup yields CDR1 SNHLY and CDR2 FYNNEI. CDR3 amino acids: CASSGISAPPSIF. For the CDR3, the DNA is TGTGCCAGCAGTGGCATTTCCGCACCTCCTAGTATCTTC.

Ten or more counts support this clonotype. V usage is TRBV5-1 and J usage is TRBJ1-6; no reliable D call. This CDR3 is 14 amino acids long. V was clipped by 7 bases and J by 7 bases, with 15 bases between them. CDR1 and CDR2 (germline): SGHRS, YFSETQ. The CDR3 nucleotides read TGCGCCAGCCGCCAAAGGGCCCAGAATTCACCCCTCCACTTT. This sequence encodes CASRQRAQNSPLHF.

The chain couples TRBV18 to TRBJ1-6; weak D call: TRBD1 (6 bases). V dropped 5 bases and J dropped 7 bases, with 9 bases sitting between them. The germline V gene encodes CDR1 KGHSH and CDR2 LQKENI. The CDR3 consists of 13 residues. CDR3 in amino acids: CASSVQGNSPLHF. CDR3 DNA: TGTGCCAGCTCAGTCCAGGGGAATTCACCCCTCCACTTT.

This clonotype was picked up a small number of times. The chain employs TRBV20-1 and TRBJ2-1, with a weak D call TRBD1 (6 bases). The CDR3 covers 12 residues. V gave up 3 bases and J gave up 8 bases, with 11 bases separating them. The germline CDR1 and CDR2 sequences are DFQATT and SNEGSKA (reference sequence). CDR3 in amino acids: CSARYRVDEQFF. The CDR3 region has the DNA TGCAGTGCTAGGTACAGGGTTGATGAGCAGTTCTTC.

DNA for the CDR3: TGCAGCGTTGCGGATTATGGCTACACCTTC. This translates into CSVADYGYTF. V gene TRBV29-1 combines with J gene TRBJ1-2; D call uncertain. Germline-derived CDR1 and CDR2 are SQVTM and ANQGSEA. Trimming shortened V by 4 bases and J by 5 bases, and 5 bases separated the two germline ends. The CDR3 is made up of 10 amino acids.

The rearrangement links TRBV19 to TRBJ2-3; D is perhaps TRBD2 (6 bases). The ends were cut back, 3 bases at V and 2 bases at J, with 9 bases in the middle. Germline V lookup: CDR1 LNHDA, CDR2 SQIVND (reference sequence). CDR3 length equals 14 residues. The CDR3 nucleotides are TGTGCCAGTAGTATTAGCGGTTCCACAGATACGCAGTATTTT. Its translation is CASSISGSTDTQYF.

This clonotype was observed a few times. The chain recombines TRBV5-1 with TRBJ1-2, with TRBD1 identical over 9 bases. The CDR3 is 15 residues long. V lost 3 bases to trimming and J lost 4 bases; unmatched junction nucleotides: 7. CDR1 and CDR2 (germline): SGHRS, YFSETQ. This chain's CDR3 is CASSSTGGPGYGYTF. The CDR3 DNA reads TGCGCCAGCAGCTCAACAGGGGGCCCTGGCTATGGCTACACCTTC.

The chain employs TRBV12-3 or TRBV12-4 and TRBJ2-1; 14 bases agree with TRBD2. This CDR3 comprises 15 residues. J lost 8 bases, V lost 3 bases, and 3 bases had no gene match. CDR3 residues: CASSFGTSGSDEQFF. CDR3 sequence (DNA): TGTGCCAGCAGTTTCGGGACTAGCGGGAGTGATGAGCAGTTCTTC.

V usage is TRBV18 and J usage is TRBJ2-7; 12 bases align to TRBD2. The CDR3 covers 14 residues. From germline, CDR1 is KGHSH and CDR2 LQKENI. Losses at the gene ends were 3 bases for V and 12 bases for J; bases not matched to a gene: 9. The CDR3 reads CASSPRLAGGRAYF. The CDR3 DNA is TGTGCCAGCTCACCCCGGCTAGCGGGAGGGAGGGCGTACTTC.

A few counts support this clonotype. V usage is TRBV13 and J usage is TRBJ2-7; D call uncertain. The V gene lost 2 bases and the J gene lost 5 bases, with 7 bases spanning the gap. The CDR3 runs 12 residues. The germline V gene has CDR1 PRHDT and CDR2 FYEKMQ (reference sequence). CDR3 nucleotides: TGTGCCAGCAGCTTATCCTTTAACGAGCAGTACTTC. As protein: CASSLSFNEQYF.